These 4 T cell receptor beta chains were all obtained from the same sample, sequenced in a study of post-analysis software for immune sequencing data. Study results and limitations: With TRBV5-6, TRBV5-1 and TRBV20-1 included, five TRBV segments were more frequent in patients than in controls.

Carried by the TCR beta cDNA libraries were unique molecular identifiers. TCRdb re-called the PCR reads with MiXCR, one entry per CDR3 protein. The sample lists 700,000 to 800,000 distinct CDR3 sequences, 25% to 30% seen once, with under 0.7% in the top ten. These receptors have no identified antigens. Sequenced material: blood. The receptors shown here come from a girl between 10 and 17 years old with multiple sclerosis.

In this sample, this clonotype turned up many times. V is TRBV12-3 or TRBV12-4 and J is TRBJ2-7; possibly TRBD1 or TRBD2 for D (9 bases each). The CDR3 extends over 18 amino acids. Trimming pared 9 bases from V and 7 bases from J, leaving 34 bases between. CDR3 protein: CARNLAPGTGSGRREQYF. The CDR3 region has the DNA TGTGCCAGAAATCTGGCACCCGGGACAGGGAGCGGGAGGCGAGAGCAGTACTTC.

The J gene is TRBJ2-3, the V gene TRBV7-9; D may be TRBD2 (5 bases). Trimming cost V 1 base and J 0 bases, with 8 bases left between them. The length of the CDR3 is 15 residues. From germline, CDR1 is SEHNR and CDR2 FQNEAQ (reference sequence). The CDR3 DNA sequence: TGTGCCAGCAGCTTAGTGCGCGGGAGCACAGATACGCAGTATTTT. Protein: CASSLVRGSTDTQYF.

This clonotype was detected only a few times. The chain links TRBV15 to TRBJ2-1; TRBD1 matches at 7 bases. Germline V gene data show CDR1 as LNHNV and CDR2 as YYDKDF (reference sequence). V shed 4 bases, J shed 7 bases, and the junction held 13 bases outside the gene matches. The CDR3 consists of 16 residues. The CDR3 here is CATSTGGTVIRNEQFF. CDR3 nucleotides: TGTGCCACCAGCACAGGGGGTACGGTAATCAGAAATGAGCAGTTCTTC. Full variable domain (remainder filled in from reference TRBV15 and TRBJ2-1): DAMVIQNPRYQVTQFGKPVTLSCSQTLNHNVMYWYQQKSSQAPKLLFHYYDKDFNNEADTPDNFQSRRPNTSFCFLDIRSPGLGDTAMYLCATSTGGTVIRNEQFFGPGTRLTVL.

This clonotype was counted a few times. The genes are TRBV29-1 and TRBJ1-1; D perhaps matches TRBD1 (5 bases). Germline CDR1 is SQVTM and CDR2 is ANQGSEA. The CDR3 contains 15 residues. V lost 7 bases and J 0 bases, leaving 18 bases between the germline ends. The CDR3 bases are TGCAGCGCAACCAAACCGGGACGGATGAACACTGAAGCTTTCTTT. Translating gives CSATKPGRMNTEAFF.